The 32 T cell receptor beta chains listed next were all sequenced from one sample in a study of radiotherapy plus CTLA-4 blockade in lung cancer. Clones were read by immunoSEQ multiplex PCR, and TCRdb kept only the in-frame ones, dropping some. The sample includes about 98,000 clones, 75% to 85% of them seen just once. The sequencing here drew on peripheral blood, taken from a patient treated with radiotherapy plus ipilimumab. The receptor set was obtained from a human donor with non-small cell lung cancer who had a partial response to radiotherapy plus ipilimumab.

The V gene is TRBV5-3, the J gene TRBJ2-3; TRBD2 agrees at 9 bases. TRBV5-3 falls under the ORF class, with uncertain function. J lost 3 bases, V lost 0 bases, and 5 bases had no gene match. The CDR3 runs to 16 residues. In nucleotides, the CDR3 is TGTGCCAGAAGCTTGGGCGGGAGGGCAAAGACAGATACGCAGTATTTT. Encoded protein: CARSLGGRAKTDTQYF.

As to this clone: A junction end diverges from the germline sequence, so it may reflect a read error. The rearrangement joins TRBV5-1 to TRBJ2-1, with 12 bases lining up with TRBD2. The CDR3 runs 16 residues. CDR1 and CDR2 from the germline V gene are SGHRS and YFSETQ. For the CDR3, the DNA is TGCGCCAGCAGTTTGGGGACTAGCGGGCCATACAATGAGCAGTTCTTC. Encoded protein: CASSLGTSGPYNEQFF.

The chain carries TRBV28 and TRBJ1-3, with no clear D. Trimming stripped 2 bases from V and 11 bases from J, with 7 bases between. CDR1 MDHEN and CDR2 SYDVKM come from the germline V gene. The length of the CDR3 is 11 residues. CDR3 sequence reads: CASSLAGSIYF. The CDR3 DNA reads as TGTGCCAGCAGTTTAGCCGGGTCCATATATTTT.

About this clone: The junction and the germline gene differ at one end; a read error may be behind it. V is TRBV5-1 and J is TRBJ2-2, with a possible D match to TRBD2 (6 bases). The germline V gene encodes CDR1 SGHRS and CDR2 YFSETQ. The CDR3 totals 15 residues. The chain's CDR3 is CASSFRDLNTGELFF. The CDR3 nucleotides are TGTGCCAGCAGCTTCCGGGACTTGAACACCGGGGAGCTGTTTTTT.

The chain recombines TRBV7-9 with TRBJ1-1; perhaps TRBD1 as D (6 bases). This CDR3 comprises 11 residues. Trimming cost V 5 bases and J 11 bases, with 12 bases left between them. Germline assignment: CDR1 SEHNR and CDR2 FQNEAQ (reference sequence). The CDR3 region is CASSPQGNAFF. CDR3 nucleotide sequence: TGTGCCAGCAGCCCCCAGGGGAACGCTTTCTTT.

The chain uses TRBV28 and TRBJ2-2; TRBD2 aligns across 8 bases. With V trimmed by 5 bases and J by 3 bases, 8 bases remained unmatched. This CDR3 is 16 amino acids long. Germline-derived CDR1 and CDR2 are MDHEN and SYDVKM. Written as DNA, the CDR3 is TGTGCCAGCAGTACCGTCGGGGGGGAGCACACCGGGGAGCTGTTTTTT. It translates to CASSTVGGEHTGELFF.

This CDR3 reads CASSPTVGEDLEQYF. In DNA, the CDR3 is TGTGCCAGCAGCCCCACGGTGGGGGAGGACCTCGAGCAGTACTTC. The chain recombines TRBV5-6 with TRBJ2-7, with D perhaps matching TRBD2 (6 bases). V gave up 4 bases and J gave up 6 bases, with 20 bases separating them. The CDR3 covers 15 residues. Germline CDR1 reads SGHDT; CDR2 reads YYEEEE.

This clone has just a few counts. The chain uses TRBV7-8 and TRBJ1-4, with unresolved D. The CDR3 consists of 15 residues. Between the trimmed V and J ends, which lost 5 bases and 0 bases, there was a span of 10 bases. Germline CDR1 SGHVS, CDR2 FQNEAQ. This chain's CDR3 is CASSRTGATNEKLFF. The CDR3 DNA sequence: TGTGCCAGCAGCCGCACGGGAGCAACTAATGAAAAACTGTTTTTT.

The V and J genes are TRBV5-4 and TRBJ2-2, with D tentatively TRBD2 (5 bases). V lost 1 base and J 6 bases, leaving 10 bases between the germline ends. CDR3 length: 14 amino acids. CDR1 and CDR2 (germline): SGHNT, YYREEE (reference sequence). As DNA, the CDR3 is TGTGCCAGCAGCTTGCTTCCGGGATCCGGGGAGCTGTTTTTT. It specifies CASSLLPGSGELFF.

J is TRBJ2-7 and V is TRBV10-3, with D possibly matching TRBD1 (6 bases). Trimming took 4 bases from V and 4 from J, leaving 11 bases between them. CDR3 size: 13 residues. Germline V lookup: CDR1 ENHRY, CDR2 SYGVKD. The CDR3 DNA follows: TGTGCCATCAGTGGGGGGCCTGAGTACGAGCAGTACTTC. Amino acid sequence: CAISGGPEYEQYF.

The rearrangement joins TRBV27 to TRBJ2-3; D uncertain. The V and J ends lost 5 bases and 4 bases respectively, with 19 bases between them. In germline, CDR1 is MNHEY, CDR2 SMNVEV (reference sequence). This CDR3 region has 16 residues. CDR3 protein: CASSIRVNIDPDTQYF. Here the CDR3 DNA reads TGTGCCAGCAGTATCCGGGTCAACATCGATCCAGATACGCAGTATTTT.

The V and J genes are TRBV6-5 and TRBJ2-2, with D maybe TRBD1 (6 bases). This CDR3 is 12 amino acids long. With 7 bases removed from V and 6 bases from J, the gap between germline ends came to 9 bases. Germline lookup yields CDR1 MNHEY and CDR2 SVGAGI. The CDR3: CASTQGSGELFF. The CDR3 nucleotides read TGTGCCAGCACCCAGGGGTCCGGGGAGCTGTTTTTT.

The rearrangement uses TRBV4-3 and TRBJ2-7; no clear D. Germline CDR1 and CDR2: LGHNA and YSLEER. Trimming removed 0 bases at V and 3 bases at J, with 9 bases between. CDR3 size: 14 residues. The DNA of the CDR3 is TGCGCCAGCAGCCAAGAATTACCCAGCTACGAGCAGTACTTC. Translating it yields CASSQELPSYEQYF.

V is TRBV27 and J is TRBJ1-2, with TRBD1 identical over 8 bases. The CDR3 totals 13 residues. Per germline, CDR1 MNHEY and CDR2 SMNVEV (reference sequence). The ends lost 3 bases at V and 8 bases at J; junction bases unmatched: 5. The CDR3 region is CASSFGQGYGYTF. DNA for the CDR3: TGTGCCAGCAGTTTCGGACAGGGCTACGGCTACACCTTC.

The chain employs TRBV10-1 and TRBJ2-3, with 9 bases identical to TRBD2. CDR1 and CDR2 (germline): WNHNN, SYGVQD (reference sequence). J lost 2 bases, V lost 3 bases, and 6 bases had no gene match. The CDR3 covers 16 residues. The CDR3 sequence: CASSDRAGGSTDTQYF. CDR3 nucleotides: TGCGCCAGCAGTGATAGAGCGGGAGGTTCCACAGATACGCAGTATTTT.

This clone was counted only a few times. The V gene is TRBV11-2, the J gene TRBJ2-7, with D possibly matching TRBD1 (5 bases). The V end was cut by 4 bases, the J end by 3 bases, with 7 bases between. The CDR3 sequence is 12 residues long. Per the germline V gene, CDR1 is SGHAT and CDR2 is FQNNGV. CDR3 coding DNA: TGTGCCAGCAGCTCAGACAGCTACGAGCAGTACTTC. Its translation is CASSSDSYEQYF.

V gene TRBV7-2 combines with J gene TRBJ2-5, with TRBD2 identical over 12 bases. Looked up from germline, CDR1 is SGHTA and CDR2 is FQGNSA. J gave up 4 bases and V 1 base, and 1 base lay outside the gene matches. This CDR3 has 15 amino acids. Here the CDR3 reads CASSLELAGGETQYF. The CDR3 DNA sequence: TGTGCCAGCAGCTTAGAACTAGCGGGAGGAGAGACCCAGTACTTC.

For the CDR3, the DNA is TGTGCCAGCTCACCCCCGGGGTCGTTGGCGGGAGGATACAATGAGCAGTTCTTC. This sequence encodes CASSPPGSLAGGYNEQFF. The V gene is TRBV18, the J gene TRBJ2-1, with TRBD2 matching over 8 bases. With 3 bases clipped from V and 4 bases from J, the junction kept 14 bases outside the gene matches. Germline CDR1 KGHSH, CDR2 LQKENI. This CDR3 contains 18 residues.

The chain is built from TRBV7-9 and TRBJ2-1, with TRBD1 as a possible D gene (5 bases). The CDR3 length is 16 residues. From germline, CDR1 is SEHNR and CDR2 FQNEAQ (reference sequence). The V and J ends lost 2 bases and 5 bases respectively, with 16 bases between them. CDR3 nucleotides: TGTGCCAGCAGCTTAAGGGGCTCTTCATTACACAATGAGCAGTTCTTC. Translation: CASSLRGSSLHNEQFF.

This sequence joins TRBV4-1 and TRBJ1-2, with D perhaps matching TRBD1 (6 bases). The CDR3 is 14 amino acids. Trimming left V 1 base short and J 4 bases short, with 10 bases between. Germline values: CDR1 MGHRA, CDR2 YSYEKL. For the CDR3, the DNA is TGCGCCAGCAGCCAAGTGGGCAGGGGCTATGGCTACACCTTC. It yields the protein CASSQVGRGYGYTF.

This chain joins TRBV15 and TRBJ1-5, with TRBD1 matching over 12 bases. The CDR3 loop spans 15 amino acids. Looked up from germline, CDR1 is LNHNV and CDR2 is YYDKDF (reference sequence). After removal of 1 base from V and 11 bases from J, the junction contained 6 bases not matched to a gene. The CDR3, as DNA: TGTGCCACCAGCAGAGGGGGACAGGGGGCCGGGGCCCAGCATTTT. Residues: CATSRGGQGAGAQHF.

The V gene is TRBV11-3, the J gene TRBJ1-5; 7 bases agree with TRBD1. Unmatched junction bases numbered 7, after V lost 2 bases and J lost 6 bases. The CDR3 is 15 amino acids. CDR1 SGHNT and CDR2 YENEEA come from the germline V gene. CDR3 DNA sequence: TGTGCCAGCAGCTTATATCGACAGGGAGGTCAGCCCCAGCATTTT. Protein sequence: CASSLYRQGGQPQHF.

The chain joins TRBV10-2 to TRBJ2-7; 10 positions match TRBD2. CDR1 and CDR2 from the germline V gene are WSHSY and SAAADI. The CDR3 is 14 residues long. V lost 6 bases and J lost 2; bases outside the gene matches: 4. The CDR3 bases are TGCGCCAGCAGCCGGACTAGCGGCCCCTACGAGCAGTACTTC. Encoded protein: CASSRTSGPYEQYF.

The rearrangement links TRBV27 to TRBJ2-7; a possible D gene is TRBD2 (8 bases). The CDR3 length is 17 residues. Germline CDR1 MNHEY, CDR2 SMNVEV (reference sequence). The V gene lost 0 bases and the J gene lost 7 bases, with 22 bases spanning the gap. The CDR3 region is CASSLSIRQGRLAEQYF. In DNA, the CDR3 is TGTGCCAGCAGTTTATCGATAAGACAGGGCAGACTAGCGGAGCAGTACTTC.

The chain employs TRBV5-1 and TRBJ1-1; 10 bases map to TRBD1. This CDR3 contains 18 residues. The V gene end was trimmed by 4 bases and the J gene end by 1 base; junction bases not matched to a gene: 13. Germline CDR1 SGHRS, CDR2 YFSETQ. The CDR3 DNA reads TGCGCCAGCAGCAAGGCGGACAGGGGGGCCCTAGGGAACACTGAAGCTTTCTTT. Translating it yields CASSKADRGALGNTEAFF.

This clone turned up a few times. The CDR3 nucleotides read TGTGCCAGCAGTTTCGACTTTCACAATGAGCAGTTCTTC. This encodes CASSFDFHNEQFF. V gene TRBV27 combines with J gene TRBJ2-1; unclear D gene. Trimming took off 3 bases at V and 5 bases at J, with 8 bases between the two ends. The germline V gene encodes CDR1 MNHEY and CDR2 SMNVEV (reference sequence). CDR3 size: 13 residues.

This chain joins TRBV6-1 and TRBJ2-7; TRBD2 agrees at 8 bases. The length of the CDR3 is 14 residues. The ends lost 5 bases at V and 11 bases at J; junction bases unmatched: 14. In germline, CDR1 is MNHNS, CDR2 SASEGT. The CDR3 protein is CASSPPGSGNQKYF. In DNA, the CDR3 is TGTGCCAGCAGTCCCCCGGGTAGCGGGAACCAGAAGTACTTC.

By share, this clone ranks as medium-sized. The chain couples TRBV5-1 to TRBJ2-7; 9 bases map to TRBD2. CDR3 length equals 16 residues. Germline V lookup: CDR1 SGHRS, CDR2 YFSETQ. V shed 0 bases and J 1 base; nucleotides not matched to a gene: 5. Written as DNA, the CDR3 is TGCGCCAGCAGCTTGGGGTTTGCGGGAGGGTCCTACGAGCAGTACTTC. Its protein is CASSLGFAGGSYEQYF.

J is TRBJ1-5 and V is TRBV19; the D gene is possibly TRBD1 (5 bases). Germline lookup yields CDR1 LNHDA and CDR2 SQIVND (reference sequence). This CDR3 spans 15 amino acids. Trimming took 7 bases from V and 3 from J, leaving 16 bases between them. This CDR3 is CASTTDRVNNQPQHF. The CDR3 nucleotides read TGTGCCAGTACTACCGACAGAGTTAACAATCAGCCCCAGCATTTT.

This chain connects TRBV27 to TRBJ2-3, with 8 bases that match TRBD2. Germline CDR1 reads MNHEY; CDR2 reads SMNVEV (reference sequence). CDR3 size: 15 residues. V was clipped by 4 bases and J by 6 bases; unmatched bases: 9. CDR3 in amino acids: CASSSRSGRPDTQYF. The CDR3 DNA sequence: TGTGCCAGCAGTTCCCGCAGCGGGAGACCCGATACGCAGTATTTT.

In nucleotides, the CDR3 is TGTGCCAGCAGCCCCCCAGGGGCCAACGTCCTGACTTTC. As protein: CASSPPGANVLTF. The chain is built from TRBV7-2 and TRBJ2-6; D ambiguous. The germline V and J ends were trimmed by 5 bases and 4 bases, with 6 bases remaining between them. The CDR3 extends over 13 amino acids. Germline V gene data show CDR1 as SGHTA and CDR2 as FQGNSA. The full variable domain, with the rest looked up from reference TRBV7-2 and TRBJ2-6, is GAGVSQSPSNKVTEKGKDVELRCDPISGHTALYWYRQSLGQGLEFLIYFQGNSAPDKSGLPSDRFSAERTGGSVSTLTIQRTQQEDSAVYLCASSPPGANVLTFGAGSRLTVL.

This rearrangement joins TRBV7-9 to TRBJ1-5; D uncertain. The CDR3 is 14 amino acids. CDR1 is SEHNR, CDR2 FQNEAQ, per germline (reference sequence). V shed 1 base and J shed 3 bases, with 7 bases lying between them. As DNA, the CDR3 is TGTGCCAGCAGCTTAGAAGAAGCCAATCAGCCCCAGCATTTT. Its protein product is CASSLEEANQPQHF. Supplemented by reference TRBV7-9 and TRBJ1-5, the full variable domain reads DTGVSQNPRHKITKRGQNVTFRCDPISEHNRLYWYRQTLGQGPEFLTYFQNEAQLEKSRLLSDRFSAERPKGSFSTLEIQRTEQGDSAMYLCASSLEEANQPQHFGDGTRLSIL.